These T cell receptor beta chains were read from a single sample in a study of cytomegalovirus exposure and HLA in healthy donors. Libraries were prepared by immunoSEQ multiplex PCR; TCRdb keeps only in-frame clonotypes and omits some of them. The sample carries over 150,000 clones, 65% to 80% recorded once. The sequenced material came from PBMCs. Receptors originate from a middle-aged woman in good health and CMV-seronegative. Each CDR3 is given with its conserved first and last residue. The D gene is left open where the match is weak. Size is omitted from some rows. Given values are once, few, many or a class for expanded clones.

clone_size cdr3_length d_call j_call v_call cdr3_nt cdr3_aa
NA 18 NA TRBJ2-1 TRBV6-1 TGTGCCAGCAGTGCTCAGTTTGGGAGGACCCTCTCCTACAATGAGCAGTTCTTC CASSAQFGRTLSYNEQFF
NA 14 NA TRBJ1-1 TRBV10-3 TGTGCCATCAGGGGGATAGGGGTGAACACTGAAGCTTTCTTT CAIRGIGVNTEAFF
NA 18 NA TRBJ2-3 TRBV19 TGTGCCAGTAGTACTCATACGTACCCTAGGCGGAGCACAGATACGCAGTATTTT CASSTHTYPRRSTDTQYF
NA 10 NA TRBJ1-2 TRBV29-1 TGCAGCTCCGGGGGGGCAGGCTACACCTTC CSSGGAGYTF
NA 13 NA TRBJ2-7 TRBV27 TGTGCCAGCAGTCTTCGACAGTCCTACGAGCAGTACTTC CASSLRQSYEQYF
few 15 TRBD1 TRBJ1-5 TRBV6-6 TGTGCCAGCAGTTTGGACAGGTATAGCAATCAGCCCCAGCATTTT CASSLDRYSNQPQHF
NA 14 NA TRBJ2-3 TRBV6-1 TGTGCCAGCAGTGCAAGGGGTAGCACAGATACGCAGTATTTT CASSARGSTDTQYF
few 14 NA TRBJ2-1 TRBV6-5 TGTGCCAGCAGTAGGGCTACAGAGGGCAATGAGCAGTTCTTC CASSRATEGNEQFF
few 14 TRBD1 TRBJ1-4 TRBV2 TGTGCCAGGGGACAGGGCTCGGGTAATGAAAAACTGTTTTTT CARGQGSGNEKLFF
NA 16 TRBD1 TRBJ1-2 TRBV27 TGTGCCAGCAGTTTAGCCGGGACAGGGGGCAGGAGCGGCTACACCTTC CASSLAGTGGRSGYTF
NA 16 NA TRBJ1-2 TRBV2 TGTGCCAGCAGTGAGGTTAGGTCAGGGGTCCCTGGAGGCTACACCTTC CASSEVRSGVPGGYTF
few 15 TRBD2 TRBJ2-3 TRBV29-1 TGCAGCGTTGATCGCGACGGACTAGCCACAGATACGCAGTATTTT CSVDRDGLATDTQYF
NA 14 NA TRBJ1-2 TRBV9 TGTGCCAGCAGCCCCCCCGCGGCCTTGACCCACCTGGGCTTC CASSPPAALTHLGF
NA 15 NA TRBJ1-2 TRBV11-2 TGTGCCAGCAGCTTTTTTGTCAGTGAGGGCTATGGCTACACCTTC CASSFFVSEGYGYTF
once 14 NA TRBJ2-5 TRBV28 TGTGCCAGCAGCCCCGTTGGCTTACAAGAGACCCAGTACTTC CASSPVGLQETQYF
NA 15 NA TRBJ1-2 TRBV5-1 TGCGCCAGCAGCTTGGCCTTTCAGGGTAACTATGGCTACACCTTC CASSLAFQGNYGYTF
NA 15 TRBD2 TRBJ2-7 TRBV7-9 TGTGCCAGCAGCCCACTGCGGGAGGGCCCCGACGAGCAGTACTTC CASSPLREGPDEQYF
NA 13 NA TRBJ1-1 TRBV9 TGTGCCAGCAGCGTAGGGACAGAGATTGAAGCTTTCTTT CASSVGTEIEAFF
few 14 TRBD1 TRBJ2-5 TRBV28 TGTGCCAGCAGTTTGGACAGGGTCCAAGAGACCCAGTACTTC CASSLDRVQETQYF
NA 17 NA TRBJ1-2 TRBV7-2 TGTGCCAGCAGCTTAGATCCTTCGCCAACAGGGCCGGGTGGCTACACCTTC CASSLDPSPTGPGGYTF
NA 14 TRBD1 TRBJ2-2 TRBV10-2 TGCGCCAGCGAGGGGGACAGGGTGGTCGGGGAGCTGTTTTTT CASEGDRVVGELFF
NA 13 NA TRBJ1-1 TRBV2 TGTGCCAGCAGCGCTAGACTGAACACTGAAGCTTTCTTT CASSARLNTEAFF
NA 13 TRBD1 TRBJ1-5 TRBV30 TGTGCCTGGAGTACAGGGGGCAATCAGCCCCAGCATTTT CAWSTGGNQPQHF
NA 17 NA TRBJ2-3 TRBV7-2 TGTGCCAGCAGCGGGGGGACAGTTTCGACTAGCACAGATACGCAGTATTTT CASSGGTVSTSTDTQYF
NA 15 NA TRBJ1-2 TRBV27 TGTGCCAGCAGTCCGGCCCTTGGACAGACTAAGGGCTACACCTTC CASSPALGQTKGYTF
NA 15 NA TRBJ2-5 TRBV5-1 TGCGCCAGCAGCTTGGGGCCGGAGGGCGGGGAGACCCAGTACTTC CASSLGPEGGETQYF
NA 12 NA TRBJ2-2 TRBV30 TGTGCCTGGAGGCAGGGATCCGGGGAGCTGTTTTTT CAWRQGSGELFF
NA 15 TRBD2 TRBJ2-7 TRBV7-2 TGTGCCAGCAGCTACCGGGACTACGAAGCCTACGAGCAGTACTTC CASSYRDYEAYEQYF